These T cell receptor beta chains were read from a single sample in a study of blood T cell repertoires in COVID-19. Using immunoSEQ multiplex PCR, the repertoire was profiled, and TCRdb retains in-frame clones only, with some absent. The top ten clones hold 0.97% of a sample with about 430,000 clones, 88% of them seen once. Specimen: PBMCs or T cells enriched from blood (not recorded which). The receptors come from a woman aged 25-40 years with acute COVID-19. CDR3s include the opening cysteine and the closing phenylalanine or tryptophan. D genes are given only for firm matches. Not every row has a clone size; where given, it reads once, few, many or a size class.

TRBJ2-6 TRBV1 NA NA CTSSRQGSGANVLTF TGCACCAGCAGTCGACAGGGCTCTGGGGCCAACGTCCTGACTTTC
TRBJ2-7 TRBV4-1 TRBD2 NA CASSQDRFGGISSYEQYF TGCGCCAGCAGCCAAGATCGGTTCGGGGGGATTAGCTCCTACGAGCAGTACTTC
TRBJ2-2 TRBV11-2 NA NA CASSLVAGELFF TGTGCCAGCAGCTTAGTAGCCGGGGAGCTGTTTTTT
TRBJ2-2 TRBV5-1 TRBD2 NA CASSLELATGVGELFF TGCGCCAGCAGCTTGGAACTAGCGACCGGGGTCGGGGAGCTGTTTTTT
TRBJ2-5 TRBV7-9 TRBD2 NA CASSLSRAGAQTQYF TGTGCCAGCAGCTTATCTCGAGCGGGGGCGCAGACCCAGTACTTC
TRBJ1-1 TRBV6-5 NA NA CASSYPKGFGSTEAFF TGTGCCAGCAGTTACCCTAAGGGTTTTGGGAGCACTGAAGCTTTCTTT
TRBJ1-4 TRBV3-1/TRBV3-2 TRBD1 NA CASSQEEAQGEEKLFF TGTGCCAGCAGCCAAGAAGAAGCCCAGGGGGAGGAAAAACTGTTTTTT
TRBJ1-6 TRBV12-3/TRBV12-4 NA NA CASSLRGPLHF TGTGCCAGCAGTTTAAGGGGGCCCCTCCACTTT
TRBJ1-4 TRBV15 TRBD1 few CATSTTDRGSNEKLFF TGTGCCACCAGCACCACTGACAGGGGAAGTAATGAAAAACTGTTTTTT
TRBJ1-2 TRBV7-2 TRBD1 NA CASSLGTGGARGYTF TGTGCCAGCAGCTTAGGGACAGGGGGCGCCCGGGGCTACACCTTC
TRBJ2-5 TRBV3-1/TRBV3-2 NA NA CASSRPRGQETQYF TGTGCCAGCAGCCGCCCGAGGGGGCAAGAGACCCAGTACTTC
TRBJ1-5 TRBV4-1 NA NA CASSQEWTANQPQHF TGCGCCAGCAGCCAAGAATGGACAGCCAATCAGCCCCAGCATTTT
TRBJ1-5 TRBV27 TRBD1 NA CASSHGTGDNQPQHF TGTGCCAGCAGTCACGGGACAGGGGACAATCAGCCCCAGCATTTT
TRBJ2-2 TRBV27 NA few CASSLSGHNTGELFF TGTGCCAGCAGTTTATCGGGACATAACACCGGGGAGCTGTTTTTT
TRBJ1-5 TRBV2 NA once CASSERGVRSNQPQHF TGTGCCAGCAGTGAACGCGGGGTCCGGAGCAATCAGCCCCAGCATTTT
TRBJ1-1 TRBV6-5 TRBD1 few CASSFLRGQDTEAFF TGTGCCAGCAGTTTCCTCAGGGGGCAAGACACTGAAGCTTTCTTT